Following are 21 T cell receptor beta chains from one sample sequenced in a study of human T cells and chemical hapten exposure. TCRdb re-derived calls from the RACE reads in MiXCR, one entry per CDR3 protein. The sample holds 300,000 to 350,000 distinct CDR3 sequences, 6% to 8.5% seen once. This sample's time point: patch test 1, 2 weeks after DPC sensitization. Noted treatment: therapeutic diphenylcyclopropenone sensitization with weekly scalp DPC. The sequenced sample was whole blood, obtained in connection with sensitization to the hapten diphenylcyclopropenone (DPC). These receptors all come from a woman between 18 and 30 years old with alopecia areata. Some clones in this sample may be carry-over from other donors' samples.

This chain uses TRBV27 with TRBJ1-1, with 7 bases lining up with TRBD1. CDR3 size: 16 residues. Trimming removed 5 bases from V and 6 bases from J; junction bases left unmatched: 15. CDR1 and CDR2 (germline): MNHEY, SMNVEV (reference sequence). This CDR3 reads CASSPYAIRGLAEAFF. As DNA, the CDR3 is TGTGCCAGCAGTCCGTACGCTATCAGGGGGTTGGCTGAAGCTTTCTTT.

J is TRBJ2-3 and V is TRBV2; D may be TRBD1 or TRBD2 (5 bases each). The length of the CDR3 is 16 residues. Germline CDR1 SNHLY, CDR2 FYNNEI. V was trimmed by 3 bases and J by 3 bases, leaving 16 bases between them. CDR3 loop: CASSDGVAWGTDTQYF. CDR3 nucleotides: TGTGCCAGCAGTGATGGGGTAGCGTGGGGGACAGATACGCAGTATTTT.

The chain has TRBV3-1 and TRBJ1-4, with a tentative D call TRBD1 (5 bases). The germline V and J ends were trimmed by 0 bases and 10 bases, with 18 bases remaining between them. The CDR3 runs to 16 residues. Germline V CDR1 and CDR2: LGHDT, YNNKEL (reference sequence). The chain's CDR3 is CASSQDLTEPSGKLFF. CDR3 DNA: TGTGCCAGCAGCCAAGACCTGACAGAACCTAGTGGAAAACTGTTTTTT.

The chain carries TRBV7-2 and TRBJ1-5; TRBD1 is a possible D gene (6 bases). The CDR3 sequence is 14 residues long. V lost 5 bases to trimming and J lost 8 bases, with 16 bases between them. The germline gives CDR1 SGHTA, CDR2 FQGNSA. The CDR3 reads CASSPIGGREPQHF. In DNA, the CDR3 is TGTGCCAGCAGCCCGATAGGGGGAAGAGAGCCCCAGCATTTT.

J is TRBJ2-7 and V is TRBV5-5; TRBD1 matches 8 bases. The CDR3 consists of 15 residues. The trim removed 4 bases at V and 3 bases at J, leaving 9 bases unmatched. The V gene's germline CDR1 is SGHKS and CDR2 YYEKEE (reference sequence). In DNA, the CDR3 is TGTGCCAGCAGCCGCGGGGCAGGGGGCAACTACGAGCAGTACTTC. Its protein product is CASSRGAGGNYEQYF.

This clonotype was picked up many times. The DNA of the CDR3 is TGTGCCAGCAGCTTTTACACTGAAGCTTTCTTT. It is translated as CASSFYTEAFF. The chain employs TRBV11-2 and TRBJ1-1; D gene unclear. CDR1 is SGHAT, CDR2 FQNNGV, per germline. V was pared by 3 bases and J by 3 bases, with 2 bases between. The CDR3 length is 11 residues.

Ten or more counts support this clonotype. CDR3 amino acids: CASSFQGAGDGYTF. As DNA, the CDR3 is TGTGCCAGCAGTTTCCAGGGGGCAGGGGATGGCTACACCTTC. The rearrangement uses TRBV12-3 or TRBV12-4 and TRBJ1-2, with 8 bases matching TRBD1. The CDR3 sequence is 14 residues long. V gave up 3 bases and J gave up 6 bases; unmatched junction bases: 6.

This clonotype was detected only a few times. This CDR3 reads CASSLEQRGKNGYTF. DNA for the CDR3: TGTGCCAGCAGCTTGGAACAGAGGGGAAAAAATGGCTACACCTTC. V gene TRBV5-6 combines with J gene TRBJ1-2, with a possible D match to TRBD1 (5 bases). The CDR3 length is 15 residues. Germline lookup yields CDR1 SGHDT and CDR2 YYEEEE. Trimming took off 0 bases at V and 6 bases at J, with 15 bases between the two ends.

The rearrangement links TRBV12-3 or TRBV12-4 to TRBJ1-3; no clear D gene. V was trimmed by 8 bases and J by 0 bases, leaving 11 bases between them. This CDR3 is built from 14 residues. The CDR3, as DNA: TGTGCCAGCGCCCGGGCAGACTCTGGAAACACCATATATTTT. The encoded protein is CASARADSGNTIYF.

In this sample, this clonotype turned up many times. The J gene is TRBJ2-2, the V gene TRBV7-9; TRBD2 might be the D (5 bases). The germline CDR1 and CDR2 sequences are SEHNR and FQNEAQ (reference sequence). The V end was cut by 11 bases, the J end by 6 bases, with 19 bases between. This CDR3 spans 14 amino acids. The CDR3 region is CAPTGNHMPGELFF. The DNA of the CDR3 is TGTGCCCCCACCGGGAATCACATGCCCGGGGAGCTGTTTTTT.

The chain has TRBV12-3 or TRBV12-4 and TRBJ1-1; D is undetermined. The CDR3 has 11 amino acids. V was shortened by 5 bases and J by 11 bases, with 12 bases between the two germline ends. CDR3 nucleotide sequence: TGTGCCAGCAGTCTTGCGGCTAGGGCTTTCTTT. Protein sequence: CASSLAARAFF.

The table lists this clonotype with many counts. The chain carries TRBV6-5 and TRBJ2-3; perhaps TRBD1 as D (6 bases). The germline V gene encodes CDR1 MNHEY and CDR2 SVGAGI. Trimming stripped 2 bases from V and 4 bases from J, with 13 bases between. The CDR3 is made up of 15 amino acids. CDR3 coding DNA: TGTGCCAGCAGTTACGGGCCGGACAGTCCAGATACGCAGTATTTT. Protein: CASSYGPDSPDTQYF.

This clonotype was counted at least ten times. The chain links TRBV9 to TRBJ2-3; D not resolved. Between the trimmed V and J ends, which lost 3 bases and 4 bases, there was a span of 6 bases. Germline CDR1 and CDR2: SGDLS and YYNGEE. The CDR3 has 12 amino acids. The CDR3 sequence: CASSGHSDTQYF. DNA for the CDR3: TGTGCCAGCAGCGGTCACTCAGATACGCAGTATTTT.

This clonotype was counted ten times or more. The CDR3 spells CSVRPSGRGTDTQYF. CDR3 nucleotide sequence: TGCAGCGTTAGGCCTAGCGGGAGAGGCACAGATACGCAGTATTTT. The chain couples TRBV29-1 to TRBJ2-3, with 10 bases lining up with TRBD2. There are 15 residues in the CDR3. V lost 5 bases and J lost 1; bases outside the gene matches: 6. Germline V gives CDR1 SQVTM, CDR2 ANQGSEA.

The chain couples TRBV12-3 or TRBV12-4 to TRBJ1-2; D uncertain. V was shortened by 3 bases and J by 3 bases, with 11 bases between the two germline ends. CDR3 length equals 14 residues. CDR3 residues: CASSFGSRDYGYTF. The CDR3 DNA reads TGTGCCAGCAGTTTTGGCTCCCGGGACTATGGCTACACCTTC.

This clonotype was detected ten times or more. The conserved phenylalanine or tryptophan normally closing the CDR3 is absent here, so this likely arose from a read error. No DNA is shown, since the ends of the CDR3 on it are uncertain; the CDR3 is the one TCRdb lists. The chain employs TRBV7-6 and TRBJ2-7; the table's D call, TRBD2, has no DNA check behind it. The CDR3 extends over 13 residues, inclusive of both ends. CDR1 is SGHVS, CDR2 FNYEAQ, per germline. CDR3 sequence reads: CASSLAEGGPGYI.

This clonotype was recorded many times. The chain uses TRBV28 and TRBJ2-7; 9 bases line up with TRBD2. This CDR3 is built from 14 residues. Germline V gives CDR1 MDHEN, CDR2 SYDVKM. The junction had 4 bases not matched to a gene; V was cut back by 4 bases and J by 3 bases. CDR3 region: CASSSPSGVYEQYF. In nucleotides, the CDR3 is TGTGCCAGCAGTTCCCCTAGCGGGGTCTACGAGCAGTACTTC.

This clonotype came up many times. The chain employs TRBV6-2 or TRBV6-3 and TRBJ1-5; D might be TRBD1 (6 bases). There are 15 residues in the CDR3. V was pared by 2 bases and J by 7 bases, with 15 bases between. Germline CDR1 MNHEY, CDR2 SVGEGT. Written as DNA, the CDR3 is TGTGCCAGCAGTTACGAGGGCAGGGGCGGGCAGCCCCAGCATTTT. Its protein is CASSYEGRGGQPQHF.

This clonotype was found many times. The J gene is TRBJ2-3, the V gene TRBV6-2 or TRBV6-3; no definite D call. Germline assignment: CDR1 MNHEY and CDR2 SVGEGT. The CDR3 length is 14 residues. V shed 7 bases and J shed 0 bases, with 11 bases lying between them. CDR3 nucleotide sequence: TGTGCCAGCAAGAACAGAGAGAGCACAGATACGCAGTATTTT. Amino acid sequence: CASKNRESTDTQYF.

The CDR3 sequence: CASSPTVWGSDGYTF. The CDR3 coding sequence is TGCGCCAGCAGCCCTACCGTATGGGGTTCGGATGGCTACACCTTC. The V call is TRBV5-1, the J call TRBJ1-2, with unresolved D. The V gene's germline CDR1 is SGHRS and CDR2 YFSETQ. With 4 bases removed from V and 6 bases from J, the gap between germline ends came to 19 bases. CDR3 length equals 15 residues.

The table lists this clonotype with many counts. The chain recombines TRBV11-2 with TRBJ2-1; the D is unclear. The CDR3 loop spans 16 amino acids. The germline CDR1 and CDR2 sequences are SGHAT and FQNNGV. V was shortened by 0 bases and J by 3 bases, with 12 bases between the two germline ends. The CDR3 nucleotides read TGTGCCAGCAGCTTAGATTCGAAAACCCTCTACAATGAGCAGTTCTTC. Its translation: CASSLDSKTLYNEQFF.